This TCR beta chain appears in the sequencing data of a study of blood T cell repertoires in COVID-19. Study-level information: Both acute and convalescent COVID-19 samples were obtained from the United States, Italy and Spain.

V gave up 2 bases and J gave up 5 bases, with 11 bases separating them. There are 13 residues in the CDR3. Germline-derived CDR1 and CDR2 are SGHNT and YYREEE (reference sequence). Method: immunoSEQ multiplex PCR; TCRdb's copy keeps in-frame clones and lacks some. There are 55,000 to 70,000 clones in the sample; roughly 87% occur only once, and about 22% lies in the top ten. Sample: peripheral blood. This receptor was taken from an older woman with acute or convalescent COVID-19. The chain has TRBV5-4 and TRBJ2-7; a possible D gene is TRBD1 (6 bases). The CDR3 DNA follows: TGTGCCAGCAGCTTCACAGGGAGCGACGAGCAGTACTTC. Protein product: CASSFTGSDEQYF.